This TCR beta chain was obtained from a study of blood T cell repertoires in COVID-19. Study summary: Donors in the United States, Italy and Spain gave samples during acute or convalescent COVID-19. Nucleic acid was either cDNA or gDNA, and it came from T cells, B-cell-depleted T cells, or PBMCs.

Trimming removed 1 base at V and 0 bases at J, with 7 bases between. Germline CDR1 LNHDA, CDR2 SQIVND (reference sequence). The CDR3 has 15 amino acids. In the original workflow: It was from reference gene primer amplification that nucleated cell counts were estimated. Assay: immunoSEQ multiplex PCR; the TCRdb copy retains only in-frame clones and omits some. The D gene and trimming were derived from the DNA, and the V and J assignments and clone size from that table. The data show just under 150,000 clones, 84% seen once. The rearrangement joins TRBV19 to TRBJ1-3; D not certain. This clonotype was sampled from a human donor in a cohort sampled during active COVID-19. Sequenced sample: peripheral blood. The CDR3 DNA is TGTGCCAGTAGTATAGGCGACTACTCTGGAAACACCATATATTTT. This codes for CASSIGDYSGNTIYF.